This passage covers 23 T cell receptor beta chains from one sample sequenced in a study of T cell responses to AZD1222 COVID-19 vaccine. The data were produced by immunoSEQ multiplex PCR, yet TCRdb's version contains in-frame clones alone and is incomplete. Of about 93,000 clones listed, approximately 89% are singletons. The starting material was peripheral blood, obtained on day 0 of MenACWY control vaccination. These receptors came from an adult in good health.

This chain connects TRBV6-4 to TRBJ2-3, with a possible D match to TRBD1 (5 bases). CDR3 length: 14 amino acids. Germline V gives CDR1 MRHNA, CDR2 SNTAGT. Trimming removed 0 bases at V and 1 base at J, with 5 bases between. CDR3 coding DNA: TGTGCCAGCAGTGACTCACAGGGCACAGATACGCAGTATTTT. It yields the protein CASSDSQGTDTQYF.

DNA for the CDR3: TGTGCCAGCTCACTGGACAGGGGTAACTACAATGAGCAGTTCTTC. This codes for CASSLDRGNYNEQFF. The rearrangement links TRBV18 to TRBJ2-1, with 9 bases fitting TRBD1. With V trimmed by 4 bases and J by 3 bases, 4 bases remained unmatched. CDR3 length: 15 residues. Germline V gene lookup returns CDR1 KGHSH and CDR2 LQKENI.

This rearrangement joins TRBV28 to TRBJ2-5; weak D call: TRBD1 (6 bases). Germline V gives CDR1 MDHEN, CDR2 SYDVKM. The CDR3 runs 12 residues. Trimming cost V 7 bases and J 5 bases, with 11 bases left between them. CDR3 bases: TGTGCCAGCACCAGGGGCGGGGAGACCCAGTACTTC. Encoded protein: CASTRGGETQYF.

The chain joins TRBV6-5 to TRBJ2-3; 11 bases fit TRBD2. Germline lookup yields CDR1 MNHEY and CDR2 SVGAGI. This CDR3 contains 16 residues. V dropped 4 bases and J dropped 3; count of bases not matched to a gene: 6. CDR3 protein: CASSSIAGGPTDTQYF. CDR3 sequence (DNA): TGTGCCAGCAGTTCAATAGCGGGGGGGCCGACAGATACGCAGTATTTT.

The chain carries TRBV6-1 and TRBJ1-1, with a possible D match to TRBD1 (5 bases). The CDR3 runs 15 residues. V shed 3 bases and J shed 4 bases, with 15 bases lying between them. Germline V gene data show CDR1 as MNHNS and CDR2 as SASEGT. The CDR3 here is CASSEARGGGTEAFF. CDR3 nucleotides: TGTGCCAGCAGTGAGGCCCGTGGTGGGGGCACTGAAGCTTTCTTT.

This clone was recorded only once. CDR3 in amino acids: CASGVGADSPLHF. CDR3 DNA sequence: TGTGCCAGCGGGGTGGGGGCAGATTCACCCCTCCACTTT. The chain combines TRBV6-5 with TRBJ1-6; maybe TRBD1 (6 bases). From germline, CDR1 is MNHEY and CDR2 SVGAGI. Trimming removed 8 bases from V and 8 bases from J, with 13 bases in between. The CDR3 contains 13 residues.

The genes are TRBV4-1 and TRBJ1-1, with D perhaps TRBD1 (6 bases). This CDR3 is built from 14 residues. The V gene lost 1 base and the J gene lost 5 bases, with 11 bases spanning the gap. CDR1 is MGHRA and CDR2 is YSYEKL in the germline V gene. DNA for the CDR3: TGCGCCAGCAGCCAAGTACAGGGCCGTACTGAAGCTTTCTTT. It encodes CASSQVQGRTEAFF.

This chain links TRBV18 with TRBJ2-2; D may be TRBD1 or TRBD2 (5 bases each). V was shortened by 4 bases and J by 2 bases, with 14 bases between the two germline ends. Germline V gene sequence: CDR1 KGHSH, CDR2 LQKENI. The CDR3 is made up of 16 amino acids. The CDR3 coding sequence is TGTGCCAGCTCACTATCCGGGACCCAAAACACCGGGGAGCTGTTTTTT. It codes for CASSLSGTQNTGELFF.

This chain links TRBV24-1 with TRBJ1-2, with D hard to call. The germline V gene encodes CDR1 KGHDR and CDR2 SFDVKD. This CDR3 has 14 residues. Trimming took off 4 bases at V and 7 bases at J, with 15 bases between the two ends. CDR3 in DNA: TGTGCCACCAGTGACGGCAGGTTCGACGGTGGCTACACCTTC. It is translated as CATSDGRFDGGYTF.

V usage is TRBV7-2 and J usage is TRBJ2-1; the match to TRBD2 covers 8 bases. The J segment lost 0 bases and the V segment lost 1 base, leaving 8 bases of the junction unmatched. This CDR3 is 18 amino acids long. Germline V gene sequence: CDR1 SGHTA, CDR2 FQGNSA. The CDR3, as DNA: TGTGCCAGCAGCTTAGGTCCTAGCGGGCTTAGCTCCTACAATGAGCAGTTCTTC. Translation gives CASSLGPSGLSSYNEQFF.

The rearrangement links TRBV3-1 (or the pseudogene TRBV3-2) to TRBJ2-7; D perhaps matches TRBD2 (7 bases). The germline gives CDR1 LGHDT, CDR2 YNNKEL (reference sequence). The CDR3 extends over 16 amino acids. V lost 7 bases and J 0 bases, leaving 19 bases between the germline ends. This CDR3 reads CASTRSRGGASYEQYF. CDR3 bases: TGTGCCAGCACCCGATCGAGGGGGGGGGCCTCCTACGAGCAGTACTTC.

V gene TRBV6-4 combines with J gene TRBJ2-2; 8 positions agree with TRBD2. V gave up 6 bases and J gave up 5 bases; unmatched junction bases: 11. CDR1 is MRHNA and CDR2 is SNTAGT in the germline V gene. This CDR3 contains 16 residues. The CDR3 region has the DNA TGTGCCAGCAGCCGGATAGCGGGGCAGAGGACCGGGGAGCTGTTTTTT. This gives the protein CASSRIAGQRTGELFF.

This sequence joins TRBV6-5 and TRBJ2-5; D remains ambiguous. The V gene lost 2 bases and the J gene lost 3 bases, with 13 bases spanning the gap. Looked up from germline, CDR1 is MNHEY and CDR2 is SVGAGI. This CDR3 region has 15 residues. The CDR3: CASSYTDFTKETQYF. CDR3 in DNA: TGTGCCAGCAGTTACACCGACTTCACAAAAGAGACCCAGTACTTC.

The rearrangement joins TRBV7-2 to TRBJ2-7; the match to TRBD2 covers 15 bases. Germline values: CDR1 SGHTA, CDR2 FQGNSA. This CDR3 comprises 17 residues. V lost 1 base to trimming and J lost 4 bases; unmatched junction nucleotides: 5. The CDR3 loop is CASSLGTSGGVQYEQYF. CDR3 bases: TGTGCCAGCAGCTTAGGGACTAGCGGGGGGGTCCAGTACGAGCAGTACTTC.

The chain joins TRBV2 to TRBJ1-4, with D possibly matching TRBD1 (5 bases). The germline V gene encodes CDR1 SNHLY and CDR2 FYNNEI. V was cut by 6 bases and J by 8 bases, with 25 bases left in between. CDR3 length: 17 amino acids. This CDR3 is CASRPLRGRQNEEKLFF. For the CDR3, the DNA is TGTGCCAGCAGACCACTGCGGGGCAGACAGAATGAGGAAAAACTGTTTTTT.

This sequence joins TRBV5-5 and TRBJ1-3, with 7 bases lining up with TRBD1. The CDR3 is 16 residues long. Trimming removed 0 bases from V and 4 bases from J; junction bases left unmatched: 7. Germline-derived CDR1 and CDR2 are SGHKS and YYEKEE (reference sequence). The CDR3 loop is CASSLDFDRVGNTIYF. The CDR3 coding sequence is TGTGCCAGCAGCTTGGACTTCGACAGGGTGGGAAACACCATATATTTT.

This chain joins TRBV24-1 and TRBJ2-4; no clear D. V gave up 4 bases and J gave up 3 bases, with 12 bases separating them. The CDR3 sequence is 15 residues long. Germline-derived CDR1 and CDR2 are KGHDR and SFDVKD. The CDR3, as DNA: TGTGCCACCAGTGAAATGAGTATGGGCAAAAACATTCAGTACTTC. Translated, it gives CATSEMSMGKNIQYF.

The chain links TRBV5-1 to TRBJ2-6; possible D gene TRBD1, 6 bases. This CDR3 has 16 residues. Trimming took off 0 bases at V and 1 base at J, with 8 bases between the two ends. The V gene's germline CDR1 is SGHRS and CDR2 YFSETQ. CDR3 bases: TGCGCCAGCAGCTTGGGAGGGGGTTCTGGGGCCAACGTCCTGACTTTC. Its protein product is CASSLGGGSGANVLTF.

V is TRBV3-1 (or the pseudogene TRBV3-2) and J is TRBJ1-4; maybe TRBD1 (6 bases). The germline V and J ends were trimmed by 3 bases and 5 bases, with 13 bases remaining between them. The CDR3 sequence is 15 residues long. Germline V gives CDR1 LGHDT, CDR2 YNNKEL (reference sequence). CDR3 DNA: TGTGCCAGCAGCCAGCTGACAGGTGTGAATGAAAAACTGTTTTTT. It translates to CASSQLTGVNEKLFF.

This chain links TRBV5-5 with TRBJ2-2; D possibly corresponds to TRBD2 (5 bases). With 3 bases removed from V and 6 bases from J, the gap between germline ends came to 9 bases. This CDR3 is 13 amino acids long. Germline loops: CDR1 SGHKS, CDR2 YYEKEE (reference sequence). The CDR3 reads CASSWTQSGELFF. In DNA form, the CDR3 reads TGTGCCAGCAGCTGGACTCAGTCCGGGGAGCTGTTTTTT.

This chain uses TRBV10-3 with TRBJ1-4; TRBD1 is a possible D gene (6 bases). CDR1 is ENHRY, CDR2 SYGVKD, per germline. This CDR3 is 18 amino acids long. Trimming cost V 10 bases and J 3 bases, with 27 bases left between them. The CDR3 DNA sequence: TGTGCCACCTCTGACTTACAGGGTCGAGGTAATGCTAATGAAAAACTGTTTTTT. Protein: CATSDLQGRGNANEKLFF.

In DNA form, the CDR3 reads TGCGCCAGCAGCTTGGGGGACAGGGGTGGGGAAAAACTGTTTTTT. Translated: CASSLGDRGGEKLFF. The chain employs TRBV5-1 and TRBJ1-4, with 10 nucleotides matching TRBD1. The CDR3 is 15 residues long. The germline CDR1 and CDR2 sequences are SGHRS and YFSETQ. J gave up 8 bases and V 0 bases, and 4 bases lay outside the gene matches.

This chain connects TRBV7-9 to TRBJ2-2; the match to TRBD1 covers 7 bases. CDR1 is SEHNR and CDR2 is FQNEAQ in the germline V gene (reference sequence). The CDR3 runs to 13 residues. The DNA of the CDR3 is TGTGATACGGGGACAGCGAACACCGGGGAGCTGTTTTTT. Translating gives CDTGTANTGELFF. Complete variable domain (other parts from reference TRBV7-9 and TRBJ2-2): DTGVSQNPRHKITKRGQNVTFRCDPISEHNRLYWYRQTLGQGPEFLTYFQNEAQLEKSRLLSDRFSAERPKGSFSTLEIQRTEQGDSAMYLCDTGTANTGELFFGEGSRLTVL.